What follows are 21 T cell receptor beta chains derived from one specimen sequenced in a study. Using its own MiXCR run on the RT-PCR reads, TCRdb lists one record per CDR3 protein. The table shows more than 550,000 distinct CDR3 sequences, with approximately 15% occurring only once. The source material was memory CD4+ T cells from blood. Receptors originate from a female donor in good health, serving as a healthy control.

Only a few counts were recorded for this clonotype. The rearrangement joins TRBV6-1 to TRBJ1-5, with D perhaps matching TRBD1 (5 bases). This CDR3 comprises 15 residues. Germline V gene lookup returns CDR1 MNHNS and CDR2 SASEGT. Trimming removed 2 bases from V and 0 bases from J, with 8 bases in between. The CDR3 DNA is TGTGCCAGCAGTGAATCAGGGTATAGCAATCAGCCCCAGCATTTT. Translating gives CASSESGYSNQPQHF.

This clonotype showed up just a few times. The chain carries TRBV12-3 or TRBV12-4 and TRBJ1-1, with no clear D. The CDR3 is made up of 12 amino acids. V lost 6 bases and J lost 10, with 15 bases in between. The CDR3 DNA sequence: TGTGCCAGCAGCCGCCCCGGGAAGGCAGCTTTCTTT. Translation: CASSRPGKAAFF.

This clonotype turned up a few times. CDR3 DNA sequence: TGTGCCAGCAGCTTTGACTTGGCGGAACTCAATGAGCAGTTCTTC. This codes for CASSFDLAELNEQFF. This sequence joins TRBV7-8 and TRBJ2-1; D gene ambiguous. This CDR3 is built from 15 residues. Germline V CDR1 and CDR2: SGHVS, FQNEAQ. Trimming removed 3 bases from V and 6 bases from J, with 15 bases in between.

This clonotype was counted a few times. The chain employs TRBV15 and TRBJ1-2; D possibly corresponds to TRBD1 (5 bases). Trimming cost V 5 bases and J 8 bases, with 12 bases left between them. Germline V gene data show CDR1 as LNHNV and CDR2 as YYDKDF (reference sequence). This CDR3 is 12 amino acids long. CDR3 in amino acids: CATSWGGDGYTF. The DNA for the CDR3 is TGTGCCACCAGCTGGGGAGGGGACGGCTACACCTTC. The full variable domain, with the rest looked up from reference TRBV15 and TRBJ1-2, is DAMVIQNPRYQVTQFGKPVTLSCSQTLNHNVMYWYQQKSSQAPKLLFHYYDKDFNNEADTPDNFQSRRPNTSFCFLDIRSPGLGDTAMYLCATSWGGDGYTFGSGTRLTVV.

This clonotype has only a few counts. The chain is built from TRBV7-2 and TRBJ2-3; D is uncertain. The germline CDR1 and CDR2 sequences are SGHTA and FQGNSA. The CDR3 extends over 12 amino acids. V was pared by 5 bases and J by 6 bases, with 9 bases between. DNA of the CDR3: TGTGCCAGCAGCGCCCCCGGGGATACGCAGTATTTT. It yields the protein CASSAPGDTQYF.

In this sample, this clonotype turned up many times. V and J are TRBV7-9 and TRBJ2-1; weak D call: TRBD2 (5 bases). From germline, CDR1 is SEHNR and CDR2 FQNEAQ (reference sequence). V lost 5 bases and J 15 bases, leaving 17 bases between the germline ends. The CDR3 loop spans 12 amino acids. The CDR3 protein is CASSPSLGERFF. The CDR3, as DNA: TGTGCCAGCAGCCCTAGCCTTGGGGAGAGGTTCTTC.

This clonotype turned up a few times. This chain joins TRBV6-5 and TRBJ1-4; 9 nucleotides match TRBD1. The CDR3 sequence is 15 residues long. CDR1 is MNHEY and CDR2 is SVGAGI in the germline V gene. Trimming at V came to 6 bases and at J to 7 bases, leaving 9 bases not matched to a gene. The CDR3 loop reads CASRKIQGASEKLFF. DNA for the CDR3: TGTGCCAGCAGAAAAATACAGGGGGCGTCTGAAAAACTGTTTTTT.

The V gene is TRBV7-9, the J gene TRBJ1-4; TRBD1 is a possible D gene (5 bases). V was trimmed by 5 bases and J by 2 bases, leaving 15 bases between them. This CDR3 has 16 amino acids. CDR1 and CDR2 (germline): SEHNR, FQNEAQ (reference sequence). The CDR3 DNA reads TGTGCCAGCAGCGCATATACCAGGGCGACTAATGAAAAACTGTTTTTT. Its protein is CASSAYTRATNEKLFF. Complete variable domain (other parts from reference TRBV7-9 and TRBJ1-4): DTGVSQNPRHKITKRGQNVTFRCDPISEHNRLYWYRQTLGQGPEFLTYFQNEAQLEKSRLLSDRFSAERPKGSFSTLEIQRTEQGDSAMYLCASSAYTRATNEKLFFGSGTQLSVL.

A few counts support this clonotype. This chain uses TRBV2 with TRBJ1-5; possible D gene TRBD1, 6 bases. Trimming pared 7 bases from V and 0 bases from J, leaving 7 bases between. CDR3 length equals 13 residues. The germline V gene has CDR1 SNHLY and CDR2 FYNNEI. CDR3 DNA sequence: TGTGCCAGCAAGGGGGATAGCAATCAGCCCCAGCATTTT. Its protein is CASKGDSNQPQHF.

Many counts were recorded for this clonotype. The rearrangement joins TRBV6-6 to TRBJ2-7; 7 positions agree with TRBD2. V was pared by 6 bases and J by 3 bases, with 8 bases of the junction left unmatched. CDR1 is MNHNY and CDR2 is SVGAGI in the germline V gene (reference sequence). The CDR3 contains 14 residues. This chain's CDR3 is CASSAGESLYEQYF. The CDR3 DNA is TGTGCCAGCAGCGCGGGAGAGAGCCTCTACGAGCAGTACTTC.

At least ten counts were recorded for this clonotype. This rearrangement joins TRBV6-2 or TRBV6-3 to TRBJ1-5, with D possibly being TRBD1 (6 bases). With 5 bases removed from V and 7 bases from J, the gap between germline ends came to 18 bases. Germline CDR1 MNHEY, CDR2 SVGEGT. The CDR3 is made up of 15 amino acids. This CDR3 is CASSRPLQGDQPQHF. CDR3 coding DNA: TGTGCCAGCAGTCGACCTCTACAGGGAGACCAGCCCCAGCATTTT.

The chain recombines TRBV5-8 with TRBJ1-3; tentative D call: TRBD1 (6 bases). Trimming shortened V by 3 bases and J by 0 bases, and 19 bases separated the two germline ends. CDR3 length: 18 amino acids. In germline, CDR1 is SGHTS, CDR2 YDEGEE. The DNA for the CDR3 is TGTGCCAGCAGCTCGGCCCTTGGGGGCGCCGTCTCTGGAAACACCATATATTTT. Translating gives CASSSALGGAVSGNTIYF. Together with reference TRBV5-8 and TRBJ1-3, the CDR3 gives the full variable domain: EAGVTQSPTHLIKTRGQQATLRCSPISGHTSVYWYQQALGLGLQFLLWYDEGEERNRGNFPPRFSGRQFPNYSSELNVNALELEDSALYLCASSSALGGAVSGNTIYFGEGSWLTVV.

The V gene is TRBV29-1, the J gene TRBJ2-1; no firm D call. Deletions cut 6 bases from V and 0 bases from J, with 12 bases between. The CDR3 consists of 14 residues. Germline CDR1 SQVTM, CDR2 ANQGSEA. CDR3 in amino acids: CSVPELSSYNEQFF. CDR3 bases: TGCAGCGTCCCGGAACTGAGCTCCTACAATGAGCAGTTCTTC.

This clonotype has at least ten counts. The V gene is TRBV7-9, the J gene TRBJ2-3; 14 nucleotides agree with TRBD2. Unmatched junction bases numbered 5, after V lost 6 bases and J lost 6 bases. CDR1 is SEHNR, CDR2 FQNEAQ, per germline (reference sequence). CDR3 length equals 15 residues. The CDR3 sequence: CASSSRTSGRDTQYF. The CDR3 nucleotides are TGTGCCAGCAGTTCCAGGACTAGCGGGAGGGATACGCAGTATTTT.

This clonotype turned up a few times. The chain links TRBV27 to TRBJ2-5; possibly TRBD1 for D (5 bases). CDR3 length equals 15 residues. The V gene's germline CDR1 is MNHEY and CDR2 SMNVEV (reference sequence). Trimming pared 7 bases from V and 1 base from J, leaving 16 bases between. This CDR3 reads CASKGLLGPQETQYF. CDR3 coding DNA: TGTGCCAGCAAAGGCTTGTTGGGGCCCCAAGAGACCCAGTACTTC.

A few counts support this clonotype. The gene calls are TRBV20-1 and TRBJ1-4; D is undetermined. The V gene lost 0 bases and the J gene lost 3 bases, with 14 bases spanning the gap. CDR1 is DFQATT and CDR2 is SNEGSKA in the germline V gene (reference sequence). The CDR3 covers 16 residues. The CDR3 loop is CSARDRVSAANEKLFF. The CDR3 region has the DNA TGCAGTGCTAGAGATAGGGTGTCGGCGGCTAATGAAAAACTGTTTTTT.

This clonotype was recorded a few times. V and J are TRBV7-3 and TRBJ2-2; TRBD2 agrees at 8 bases. This CDR3 has 15 residues. The J segment lost 5 bases and the V segment lost 4 bases, leaving 6 bases of the junction unmatched. CDR1 and CDR2 (germline): SGHTA, FQGTGA. The CDR3 region is CASSSTSGQTGELFF. Here the CDR3 DNA reads TGTGCCAGCAGCTCAACTAGCGGTCAGACCGGGGAGCTGTTTTTT.

This clonotype was counted many times. The chain employs TRBV5-5 and TRBJ1-3, with a tentative D call TRBD1 (5 bases). Trimming left V 1 base short and J 2 bases short, with 7 bases between. Germline loops: CDR1 SGHKS, CDR2 YYEKEE (reference sequence). This CDR3 has 14 amino acids. The CDR3 nucleotides read TGTGCCAGCAGCTTGTGGGGCGCTGGAAACACCATATATTTT. Translation: CASSLWGAGNTIYF.

This clonotype was seen many times. The V and J genes are TRBV4-2 and TRBJ2-5, with TRBD1 matching over 11 bases. The CDR3 is 16 residues long. The germline V gene has CDR1 LGHNA and CDR2 YNFKEQ. With 0 bases clipped from V and 6 bases from J, the junction kept 6 bases outside the gene matches. The CDR3: CASSQEWTGGTKTQYF. The CDR3 bases are TGTGCCAGCAGCCAAGAGTGGACAGGGGGCACGAAGACCCAGTACTTC.

V usage is TRBV21-1 and J usage is TRBJ1-4. TRBV21-1 is a recognized pseudogene. This CDR3 is 15 amino acids long. DNA of the CDR3: TGTGCCAGCAGCAAAGCGCAGGCAACTAATGAAAAACTGTTTTTT. The encoded protein is CASSKAQATNEKLFF.

The rearrangement uses TRBV6-2 or TRBV6-3 and TRBJ2-2, with D perhaps matching TRBD1 (6 bases). Germline V CDR1 and CDR2: MNHEY, SVGEGT. The CDR3 has 16 amino acids. The V gene lost 8 bases and the J gene lost 4 bases, with 20 bases spanning the gap. The DNA of the CDR3 is TGTGCCAGCCGCAATACCGGTCAGGGGTTCACCGGGGAGCTGTTTTTT. Translated, it gives CASRNTGQGFTGELFF.